Listed below are T cell receptor beta chains from one sample, sequenced in a study of CXCR3-negative and CXCR3-positive naive CD8 T cells. For each CDR3 protein, TCRdb gives one entry from its re-call of the 5' RACE reads, without DNA. Its clone listing holds roughly 100,000 distinct CDR3 sequences. Sequencing was carried out using naive CXCR3+ CD8+ T cells from blood. The receptors shown here come from a human donor in good health. Some clones in this sample may be carry-over from other donors' samples. The CDR3 runs from the conserved cysteine through the conserved F or W.

CDR3 protein: CASSQPRTGVETQYF
V gene: TRBV3-1
J gene: TRBJ2-5

CDR3 protein: CASSFPSSEQYF
V gene: TRBV7-9
J gene: TRBJ2-7

CDR3 protein: CSASATGTGHNEQFF
V gene: TRBV20-1
J gene: TRBJ2-1

CDR3 protein: CASSGPPGANVLTF
V gene: TRBV9
J gene: TRBJ2-6

CDR3 protein: CASSYPTAGTGDTGELFF
V gene: TRBV6-5
J gene: TRBJ2-2

CDR3 protein: CASSLVTANYEQYF
V gene: TRBV7-9
J gene: TRBJ2-7

CDR3 protein: CASSLAANTGELFF
V gene: TRBV28
J gene: TRBJ2-2

CDR3 protein: CSANQQEYEQFF
V gene: TRBV29-1
J gene: TRBJ2-1

CDR3 protein: CASITLSGNTIYF
V gene: TRBV2
J gene: TRBJ1-3

CDR3 protein: CASSFGPERSSSYEQYF
V gene: TRBV12-3/TRBV12-4
J gene: TRBJ2-7

CDR3 protein: CASSLASGRAAGEQFF
V gene: TRBV5-6
J gene: TRBJ2-1

CDR3 protein: CASTGWDTEAFF
V gene: TRBV3-1
J gene: TRBJ1-1

CDR3 protein: CASSQEGNEQFF
V gene: TRBV3-1
J gene: TRBJ2-1

CDR3 protein: CASSLDLGGPQETQYF
V gene: TRBV11-2
J gene: TRBJ2-5

CDR3 protein: CASTRRIANTGELFF
V gene: TRBV9
J gene: TRBJ2-2

CDR3 protein: CASTLGGGGETQYF
V gene: TRBV28
J gene: TRBJ2-5

CDR3 protein: CASSQAESGGTQYF
V gene: TRBV14
J gene: TRBJ2-5

CDR3 protein: CATSAVHPGGGPADTQYF
V gene: TRBV15
J gene: TRBJ2-3

CDR3 protein: CASSLFDSYEQYF
V gene: TRBV5-1
J gene: TRBJ2-7

CDR3 protein: CASSLLLYRQDSYNEQFF
V gene: TRBV5-1
J gene: TRBJ2-1

CDR3 protein: CSVGGTGMGAEAFF
V gene: TRBV29-1
J gene: TRBJ1-1

CDR3 protein: CATSRSRADTQYF
V gene: TRBV15
J gene: TRBJ2-3

CDR3 protein: CASSLGGEYEEYF
V gene: TRBV7-8
J gene: TRBJ2-7

CDR3 protein: CASSSGRVNEQYF
V gene: TRBV2
J gene: TRBJ2-7

CDR3 protein: CASSSAGQHNEQFF
V gene: TRBV6-6
J gene: TRBJ2-1

CDR3 protein: CASSVGQAATYEQYF
V gene: TRBV9
J gene: TRBJ2-7

CDR3 protein: CAWNPGTSGWNEQYF
V gene: TRBV30
J gene: TRBJ2-7

CDR3 protein: CASSFGGQGEDEQYF
V gene: TRBV28
J gene: TRBJ2-7

CDR3 protein: CASSFLTDRNTGELFF
V gene: TRBV13
J gene: TRBJ2-2